The 6 T cell receptor beta chains below all came from one sample that was sequenced in a study of blood T cell repertoires in COVID-19 (dated by TCRdb to about 2020). The library was built by means of the immunoSEQ multiplex PCR assay. What TCRdb holds here is the immuneACCESS table cut down to in-frame rearrangements. Part of the clones is not present; checked against another copy, under half of the missing clones reflect an unresolved V gene, and the others are unexplained. The sample table holds 35,000 to 45,000 clones, of which roughly 84% were seen once. The ten largest clonotypes hold about 2.1% of the sample. Sequenced sample: peripheral blood. The source is a human donor in a cohort sampled during active COVID-19.

The J gene is TRBJ2-3, the V gene TRBV6-1, with D tentatively TRBD2 (5 bases). The germline V and J ends were trimmed by 3 bases and 0 bases, with 13 bases remaining between them. CDR1 and CDR2 from the germline V gene are MNHNS and SASEGT. The CDR3 sequence is 16 residues long. The CDR3 is CASSDRGGPSTDTQYF. In DNA, the CDR3 is TGTGCCAGCAGTGATCGCGGAGGACCTAGCACAGATACGCAGTATTTT.

V and J are TRBV7-2 and TRBJ2-7; 13 bases map to TRBD2. Per germline, CDR1 SGHTA and CDR2 FQGNSA. V shed 5 bases and J 6 bases; nucleotides not matched to a gene: 10. This CDR3 comprises 16 residues. DNA for the CDR3: TGTGCCAGCAGCCATACTAGCGGGGGGGCCGGGTTCGAGCAGTACTTC. This encodes CASSHTSGGAGFEQYF.

The sample holds one count of this clone. This rearrangement joins TRBV7-9 to TRBJ2-5; weak D call: TRBD2 (6 bases). The CDR3 spans 15 residues. V lost 4 bases and J lost 2, with 14 bases in between. Germline assignment: CDR1 SEHNR and CDR2 FQNEAQ (reference sequence). As DNA, the CDR3 is TGTGCCAGCAGCTCAGGCCCCGGGACTCAAGAGACCCAGTACTTC. Translated: CASSSGPGTQETQYF.

The chain carries TRBV10-3 and TRBJ1-5; 8 positions match TRBD1. The CDR3 runs 15 residues. With V trimmed by 6 bases and J by 7 bases, 11 bases remained unmatched. The germline gives CDR1 ENHRY, CDR2 SYGVKD. CDR3 in amino acids: CAIRDPDRGGQPQHF. Here the CDR3 DNA reads TGTGCCATCAGGGACCCAGACAGGGGAGGACAGCCCCAGCATTTT.

The chain recombines TRBV28 with TRBJ1-1, with TRBD1 as a possible D gene (6 bases). V lost 7 bases and J lost 1, with 19 bases in between. CDR3 length: 16 residues. From germline, CDR1 is MDHEN and CDR2 SYDVKM. CDR3 coding DNA: TGTGCCAGCAATGCCTTTCCGACAGGCAAGAACACTGAAGCTTTCTTT. It encodes CASNAFPTGKNTEAFF.

The genes are TRBV4-1 and TRBJ2-7; 8 nucleotides line up with TRBD1. Losses at the gene ends were 1 base for V and 5 bases for J; bases not matched to a gene: 10. This CDR3 has 16 residues. Germline V gene sequence: CDR1 MGHRA, CDR2 YSYEKL. CDR3 in DNA: TGCGCCAGCAGCCAAGCGTATGACAGGGGACTCGACGAGCAGTACTTC. It specifies CASSQAYDRGLDEQYF.